This TCR beta chain was sequenced during a study of T cells in Graves' hyperthyroidism and ophthalmopathy. Looking at the study overall: Specimen type is peripheral blood, collected at initial diagnosis prior to any treatment.

This clonotype was observed at least ten times. What it recognizes is unknown. CDR3 length: 12 amino acids. The ends were cut back, 4 bases at V and 7 bases at J, with 8 bases in the middle. Germline CDR1 reads SNHLY; CDR2 reads FYNNEI. RNA transcripts were the template for amplifying TCR beta CDR3 regions. A set of HTBI primers served as the primers for a first-round RT-PCR of the TCR CDR3. TCRdb itself ran the multiplex PCR reads through MiXCR, one entry per CDR3 protein. The sample carries hundreds of thousands of distinct CDR3 sequences, around 39% recorded once. Study observations and caveats: Blood held most thyroid clonotypes expanded above 0.001 frequency.

The receptor was isolated from a man aged 18 to 35 with Graves' hyperthyroidism. The V call is TRBV2, the J call TRBJ1-5; D is perhaps TRBD1 (6 bases). The specimen sequenced was blood. Written as DNA, the CDR3 is TGTGCCAGCAGTGGGGGGCAGCAGCCCCAGCATTTT. This translates into CASSGGQQPQHF.